The source of this TCR beta chain is a study of post-analysis software for immune sequencing data. The CDR3 has 11 residues. Per germline, CDR1 DFQATT and CDR2 SNEGSKA (reference sequence). Unique molecular identifiers were built into the TCR beta cDNA libraries. Each CDR3 protein gets one entry after TCRdb re-called the PCR reads with MiXCR. The repertoire holds 600,000 to 750,000 distinct CDR3 sequences, roughly three fifths seen once, with around 10% in the top ten. Study conclusions and caveats: Several TRBV segments (TRBV5-6, TRBV5-1 and TRBV20-1 among them) occurred more frequently in patients than in controls.

Concerning this clonotype: As yet, its antigen is unknown.

The chain has TRBV20-1 and TRBJ2-1, with D unclear. The J call may not be correct, given that the DNA end is closer to TRBJ2-7. Sequences were obtained from blood. This receptor was obtained from a girl aged 2-10 years with multiple sclerosis. The CDR3 DNA is TGCAGTGCCACCAGATACAATGAGCAGTACTTC. Encoded protein: CSATRYNEQYF.